This T cell receptor (beta chain) was recorded in a study of T-cell memory formation after mild COVID-19. Broader study findings: For contracting clones, CD4+ ones sat mainly in CM and EM, CD8+ in EMRA.

From the 5' RACE reads, TCRdb called clonotypes with MiXCR, one entry per CDR3 protein. The data show some 300,000 distinct CDR3 sequences, 20% to 25% seen once. This clonotype was seen more than once but under ten times. Its specificity is not known. This CDR3 spans 15 amino acids. V dropped 2 bases and J dropped 3 bases, with 13 bases sitting between them. The TCR was taken from a man aged 18 to 35 who had mild COVID-19 (a few samples of this study predate the infection). Cell type and time point are not known. The specimen was PBMCs or a T cell subset sorted from them (not recorded which). This sequence joins TRBV12-3 or TRBV12-4 and TRBJ1-1, with a possible D match to TRBD1 (5 bases). Here the CDR3 DNA reads TGTGCCAGCAGTTTATCCAGGGATGGATACACTGAAGCTTTCTTT. Translated, it gives CASSLSRDGYTEAFF.